A selection of T cell receptor beta chains follows, all from one sample in a study of T cell responses to AZD1222 COVID-19 vaccine. TCRdb's table, derived via immunoSEQ multiplex PCR, lists solely in-frame clones and lacks some. The profile shows 65,000 to 95,000 clones, 70% to 90% of them singletons. This specimen consisted of peripheral blood, obtained 28 days after the second AZD1222 dose. Every receptor here comes from an adult who received the AZD1222 COVID-19 vaccine. Each CDR3 is given with its conserved first and last residue. Fields, in order: V gene, clone size, J gene, D gene, CDR3 DNA, CDR3 protein. The D gene is left open where the match is weak. Part of the rows lack a size; the others show once, few, many or a class for expanded clones.

TRBV3-1/TRBV3-2	once	TRBJ2-1	.	TGTGCCAGCAGCCAAGGATCTCTCTCAACCTTAAACTCCTACAATGAGCAGTTCTTC	CASSQGSLSTLNSYNEQFF
TRBV21-1	.	TRBJ2-7	.	TGTGCCAGCAGCGCCCGACTAGCGGGGGATTACGAGCAGTACTTC	CASSARLAGDYEQYF
TRBV9	.	TRBJ2-7	TRBD1	TGTGCCAGCAGCGCTTCTTCGGGACAGCCCTCCTACGAGCAGTACTTC	CASSASSGQPSYEQYF
TRBV6-5	.	TRBJ1-2	.	TGTGCCAGCAGTTACTCGCTCCGGCCTACTCCTTATGGCTACACCTTC	CASSYSLRPTPYGYTF
TRBV19	.	TRBJ2-4	.	TGTGCCAGTAGTCCCACGGGGGGCAGGGGCAAAAACATTCAGTACTTC	CASSPTGGRGKNIQYF
TRBV15	.	TRBJ1-5	.	TGTGCCACCAGCATCAGTCGACAGGCTAGCAATCAGCCCCAGCATTTT	CATSISRQASNQPQHF
TRBV24-1	.	TRBJ2-5	TRBD1	TGTGCCACCAGTGATTTGCAACAGGGGGCTAGGGAGACCCAGTACTTC	CATSDLQQGARETQYF
TRBV7-2	.	TRBJ2-2	.	TGTGCCAGCAGCTTAAACGCAGCGGCGAACACCGGGGAGCTGTTTTTT	CASSLNAAANTGELFF
TRBV2	once	TRBJ1-2	.	TGTGCCAGCAGTGGCTCCAGGGGCGGGCTCTATGGCTACACCTTC	CASSGSRGGLYGYTF
TRBV28	once	TRBJ1-2	.	TGTGCCAGCAGTTTAGCCTCAGGGGCTAACTATGGCTACACCTTC	CASSLASGANYGYTF
TRBV19	.	TRBJ2-1	.	TGTGCCAGTAGTATGGCTTTTCGGGGGTCCCTACCCAATGAGCAGTTCTTC	CASSMAFRGSLPNEQFF
TRBV6-5	.	TRBJ1-6	.	TGTGCCAGCAGCCCATGGCCAGCACCCCTCCACTTT	CASSPWPAPLHF
TRBV20-1	.	TRBJ1-6	.	TGCAGTGCTAGTCCACAGGGCGGCTCACCCCTCCACTTT	CSASPQGGSPLHF
TRBV11-1	.	TRBJ2-7	.	TGTGCCAGCAGCTTAGGCAACGAAGAGCAGTACTTC	CASSLGNEEQYF
TRBV2	.	TRBJ2-2	.	TGTGCCAGCAGGGCAGGGACCGTTAGGGACGGGGAGCTGTTTTTT	CASRAGTVRDGELFF
TRBV3-1/TRBV3-2	.	TRBJ2-1	TRBD1	TGTGCCAGCAGCCAAACGCCGGGACAGGGTGCCAATGAGCAGTTCTTC	CASSQTPGQGANEQFF
TRBV28	.	TRBJ1-2	.	TGTGCCAGCAGCGTAGACATATCCTACGGCTACACCTTC	CASSVDISYGYTF
TRBV3-1/TRBV3-2	.	TRBJ2-3	TRBD1	TGTGCCAGCAGCCAAGCCCTTCGGTGGGGACAGGGGAGGTGGTGGGACACAGATACGCAGTATTTT	CASSQALRWGQGRWWDTDTQYF
TRBV27	.	TRBJ2-1	.	TGTGCCAGCAGTTTCTATCCGGGTCCCAACTACAATGAGCAGTTCTTC	CASSFYPGPNYNEQFF
TRBV15	.	TRBJ2-7	.	TGTGCCACCAGCAGAGAAAATTACGAGCAGTACTTC	CATSRENYEQYF
TRBV7-9	.	TRBJ2-2	TRBD1	TGTGCCAGCAGCTCCCAGACAGGGTCCCTCACCGGGGAGCTGTTTTTT	CASSSQTGSLTGELFF
TRBV5-1	.	TRBJ1-1	.	TGCGCCAGCAGCTTCAATAGGAACACTGAAGCTTTCTTT	CASSFNRNTEAFF
TRBV27	.	TRBJ2-1	.	TGTGCCAGCAGTGTAAGGGGTGATGAGCAGTTCTTC	CASSVRGDEQFF
TRBV7-8	.	TRBJ1-3	.	TGTGCCAGCAGCTTTCTCGGCACTGGAAACACCATATATTTT	CASSFLGTGNTIYF
TRBV27	.	TRBJ2-7	TRBD1	TGTGCCAGCAGTTACAGGGGGAACTACGAGCAGTACTTC	CASSYRGNYEQYF
TRBV11-2	few	TRBJ1-1	.	TGTGCCAGCAGCTTAGTAAGGCAGGGAGGTGAAGCTTTCTTT	CASSLVRQGGEAFF
TRBV11-2	.	TRBJ2-7	TRBD1	TGTGCCAGCAGCTTCAATGGACAGGGGGCCAACGAGCAGTACTTC	CASSFNGQGANEQYF
TRBV6-1	.	TRBJ1-5	.	TGTGCCAGCAGTGAAGTCCCCCATGGGGGGCCCTATAGCAATCAGCCCCAGCATTTT	CASSEVPHGGPYSNQPQHF
TRBV9	.	TRBJ1-1	.	TGTGCCAGCAGCGTAGTATGGGGCGAGGTCACTGAAGCTTTCTTT	CASSVVWGEVTEAFF
TRBV30	.	TRBJ2-2	.	TGTGCCTGGAGTGATAGCCGGGGTCGCACCGGGGAGCTGTTTTTT	CAWSDSRGRTGELFF
TRBV14	.	TRBJ2-7	.	TGTGCCAGCAGCCAAGGGGCAGGACCCTACGAGCAGTACTTC	CASSQGAGPYEQYF
TRBV28	.	TRBJ2-3	TRBD1	TGTGCCAGCAGTTTATGGGGGGACAGGGGCACAGATACGCAGTATTTT	CASSLWGDRGTDTQYF
TRBV4-1	.	TRBJ2-3	.	TGCGCCAGCAGCCTCCAAATCAAGGTGCCATCAGATACGCAGTATTTT	CASSLQIKVPSDTQYF
TRBV19	.	TRBJ2-1	.	TGTGCCAGCGGGGGCAGCTCCTACAATGAGCAGTTCTTC	CASGGSSYNEQFF
TRBV3-1/TRBV3-2	few	TRBJ1-1	TRBD1	TGTGCCAGCAGCCACCTCGACAGGGGAGCTTTCTTT	CASSHLDRGAFF
TRBV7-8	.	TRBJ1-2	.	TGTGCCAGCAGCTTAGGACATCTAGCAGCTAACTATGGCTACACCTTC	CASSLGHLAANYGYTF
TRBV18	.	TRBJ1-6	TRBD1	TGTGCCAGCTCACCGGGACAGGGGGCAAAAAATTCACCCCTCCACTTT	CASSPGQGAKNSPLHF
TRBV7-2	.	TRBJ1-4	.	TGTGCCAGCAGCTTAGTCTCAGGGGATAATGAAAAACTGTTTTTT	CASSLVSGDNEKLFF
TRBV6-1	.	TRBJ1-4	TRBD1	TGTGCCAGCAGTGATTACCTATTGACAGGGAATGAAAAACTGTTTTTT	CASSDYLLTGNEKLFF
TRBV5-6	.	TRBJ2-7	.	TGTGCCAGCAGCTTGGCTTTAGGGCTCGCGAGCTCCTACGAGCAGTACTTC	CASSLALGLASSYEQYF
TRBV7-2	.	TRBJ2-1	.	TGTGCCAGCAGCTTAGCACTAGGAGAGCACAATGAGCAGTTCTTC	CASSLALGEHNEQFF
TRBV7-6	.	TRBJ1-4	.	TGTGCCAGCAGCATTGCCAGGGGAACTAATGAAAAACTGTTTTTT	CASSIARGTNEKLFF
TRBV7-6	.	TRBJ2-1	.	TGTGCCAGCAGCTTTGGGGGGAACAATGAGCAGTTCTTC	CASSFGGNNEQFF
TRBV9	.	TRBJ2-1	TRBD2	TGTGCCAGCAGCGTAGTGGGACTAGCGGGTGAGCAGTTCTTC	CASSVVGLAGEQFF
TRBV10-3	.	TRBJ2-3	.	TGTGCCATGCAGGGGTCCTTTAGCACAGATACGCAGTATTTT	CAMQGSFSTDTQYF
TRBV7-6	.	TRBJ1-3	TRBD1	TGTGCCAGCAGCTTTGACAGGGCGGACACCATATATTTT	CASSFDRADTIYF
TRBV4-1	.	TRBJ2-2	.	TGCGCCAGCAGCCCGTACACCGGGGAGCTGTTTTTT	CASSPYTGELFF
TRBV28	.	TRBJ2-3	TRBD1	TGTGCCAGCAGTTTAGCCAGGGGGCCTGGCTTGGTGCAGTATTTT	CASSLARGPGLVQYF
TRBV5-6	once	TRBJ1-6	TRBD1	TGTGCCAGCAGCTTGGCGGACAGGGGGGACAATTCACCCCTCCACTTT	CASSLADRGDNSPLHF
TRBV28	.	TRBJ1-1	TRBD1	TGTGCCATTAACCCGACAGGGGCGGCTGAAGCTTTCTTT	CAINPTGAAEAFF
TRBV11-2	.	TRBJ2-5	TRBD1	TGTGCCAGCAGCCGAGCCCCGGGGGACAGGGTACAAGAGACCCAGTACTTC	CASSRAPGDRVQETQYF
TRBV9	.	TRBJ2-2	TRBD2	TGTGCCAGCCTTGACGGGACTAGCGGGGGGTCCCGGTTTCGAAACACCGGGGAGCTGTTTTTT	CASLDGTSGGSRFRNTGELFF
TRBV13	.	TRBJ1-4	TRBD1	TGTGCCAGCAGCGACGCCGGGACAGAAAATGAAAAACTGTTTTTT	CASSDAGTENEKLFF